This TCR beta chain comes out of a study of shared clonotypes between healthy human individuals. CDR1 and CDR2 from the germline V gene are SGHRS and YFSETQ. The V end was cut by 5 bases, the J end by 7 bases, with 6 bases between. The length of the CDR3 is 11 residues. Clones were sequenced by immunoSEQ multiplex PCR, and TCRdb holds only the in-frame ones, with some missing. The sample holds over 400,000 clones; 81% are singletons and the top ten take roughly 13%. The source of this sequence is a woman between 35 and 50 years old in good health. Some clones in this sample may be carry-over from other donors' samples. The sequenced sample consisted of PBMCs. The rearrangement links TRBV5-1 to TRBJ2-2; D remains ambiguous. DNA of the CDR3: TGCGCCAGCAGGTGGGGCGGGGAGCTGTTTTTT. It specifies CASRWGGELFF.